This entry concerns a single T cell receptor beta chain. This sample is drawn from a study of T cells after yellow fever vaccination. On the study more broadly: SMART-Seq v4 Ultra Low Input handled preparation of low-cell-number fractions.

TCRdb recomputed calls from the 5' RACE reads with MiXCR, one row per CDR3 protein. The sample carries 450,000 to 550,000 distinct CDR3 sequences, 19% recorded once. CDR3 length equals 14 residues. Losses at the gene ends were 7 bases for V and 6 bases for J; bases not matched to a gene: 7. This clonotype was sampled from a man aged 25-45 years who received the YFV17D yellow fever vaccine. Here the sequenced sample was PBMCs, taken 15 days after the yellow fever booster vaccination. The chain uses TRBV12-3 or TRBV12-4 and TRBJ2-2, with 8 bases fitting TRBD2. CDR3 residues: CASTLELAAGELFF. For the CDR3, the DNA is TGTGCCAGCACCTTGGAACTAGCGGCCGGGGAGCTGTTTTTT.